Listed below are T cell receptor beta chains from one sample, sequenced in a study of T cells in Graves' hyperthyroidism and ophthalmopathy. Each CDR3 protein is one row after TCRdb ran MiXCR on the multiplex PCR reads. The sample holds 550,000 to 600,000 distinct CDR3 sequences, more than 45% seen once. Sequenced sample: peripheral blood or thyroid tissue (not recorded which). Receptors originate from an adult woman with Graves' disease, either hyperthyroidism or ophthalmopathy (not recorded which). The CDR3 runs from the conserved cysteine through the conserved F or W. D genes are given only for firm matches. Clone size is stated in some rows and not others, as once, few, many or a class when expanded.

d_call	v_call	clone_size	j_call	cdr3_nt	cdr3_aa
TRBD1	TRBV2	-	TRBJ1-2	TGTGCCAGCAGAACGACAGGGGGCACAGGCTATGGCTACACCTTC	CASRTTGGTGYGYTF
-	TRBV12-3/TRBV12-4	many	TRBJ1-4	TGTGCCAGCGGGCCCCCGGGCAGGAGGGATGAAAAACTGTTTTTT	CASGPPGRRDEKLFF
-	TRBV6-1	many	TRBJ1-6	TGTGCCAGCACCCGGACGGGGAATTCACCCCTCCACTTT	CASTRTGNSPLHF
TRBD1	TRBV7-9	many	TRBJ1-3	TGTGCCAGCAGTGGACAGGGCCCTGGAAACACCATATATTTT	CASSGQGPGNTIYF
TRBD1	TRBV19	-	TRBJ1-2	TGTGCCAGTAGGGCGACAGGGGAGTACGGCTACACCTTC	CASRATGEYGYTF
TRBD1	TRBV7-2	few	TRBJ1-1	TGTGCCAGCAGCTTGCTCAGGGGGGGCACTGAAGCTTTCTTT	CASSLLRGGTEAFF
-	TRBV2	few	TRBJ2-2	TGTGCCAGCAGTGAACGGACAGCCGGCACCGGGGAGCTGTTTTTT	CASSERTAGTGELFF
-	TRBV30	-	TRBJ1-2	TGTGTCTGGAGGAAAATCAGGGGAAAAGGCTACACCTTC	CVWRKIRGKGYTF
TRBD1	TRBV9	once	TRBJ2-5	TGTGCCAGCAGCATAGGGGGGACAGGGGATCGTACCCAGTACTTC	CASSIGGTGDRTQYF
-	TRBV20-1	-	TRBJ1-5	TGCAGTGCTAGATCGGGACAACGGGGCACTCAGCCCCAGCATTTT	CSARSGQRGTQPQHF
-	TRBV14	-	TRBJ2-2	TGTGCCAGCAGCCAAGACGGGCAGGGGGAGCTGTTTTTT	CASSQDGQGELFF
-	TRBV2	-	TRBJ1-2	TGTGCCAGCAGTGAACTATCGGCAGCTAACTATGGCTACACCTTC	CASSELSAANYGYTF
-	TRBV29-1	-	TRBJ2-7	TGCAGCGCCGAACTAGGATACGAGCAGTACTTC	CSAELGYEQYF
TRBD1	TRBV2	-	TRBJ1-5	TGTGCTAGAGATCGGGGCAGGGGGCATAGCAATCAGCCCCAGCATTTT	CARDRGRGHSNQPQHF
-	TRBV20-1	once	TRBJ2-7	TGCAGTGCTAGAGATCTCGGGGGACAGCCCCAGCAGTACTTC	CSARDLGGQPQQYF
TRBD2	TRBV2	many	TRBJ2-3	TGTGCCAGCAGTGACCCTACGAACCTAGCGGGAGTCCCAGATACGCAGTATTTT	CASSDPTNLAGVPDTQYF
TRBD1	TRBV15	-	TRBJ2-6	TGTGCCACCAGCAAGGCGAGAGGACAGGGGGTCTACGTCCTGACTTTC	CATSKARGQGVYVLTF
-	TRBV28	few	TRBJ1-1	TGTGCCAGCAGTTTAGGGGGAGGGAGAGAAGCTTTCTTT	CASSLGGGREAFF
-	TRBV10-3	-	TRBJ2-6	TGTGCCATCAAGGGAACCCTTTCGAGCTCTGGGGCCAACGTCCTGACTTTC	CAIKGTLSSSGANVLTF
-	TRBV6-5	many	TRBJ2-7	TGTGCCAGCGTGGCGGGCGACGAGCAGTACTTC	CASVAGDEQYF
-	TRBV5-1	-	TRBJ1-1	TGCGCCAGCAGCCCGGTCACGGTGAACACTGAAGCTTTCTTT	CASSPVTVNTEAFF
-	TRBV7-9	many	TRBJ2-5	TGTGCCAGCAGCTTAGCGGAGGTAGAAGAGACCCAGTACTTC	CASSLAEVEETQYF
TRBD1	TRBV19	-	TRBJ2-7	TGTGCCAGCAGTTCGACATTCTACAAAACCTCAGGGGGAACCTACGAGCAGTACTTC	CASSSTFYKTSGGTYEQYF
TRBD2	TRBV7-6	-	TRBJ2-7	TGTGCCAGCAGCAAACGACAGGGAGGGCTAGCGGGAGATCTCGGGTACGAGCAGTACTTC	CASSKRQGGLAGDLGYEQYF
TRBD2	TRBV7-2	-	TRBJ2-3	TGTGCCAGCAGCTCGCAGAGCGGGAGGGCCGACACAGATACGCAGTATTTT	CASSSQSGRADTDTQYF
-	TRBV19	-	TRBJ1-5	TGTGCCAGTAGCGTCCGGGCCCAGCATTTT	CASSVRAQHF
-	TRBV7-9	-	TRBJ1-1	TGTGCCAGCGGCTTGGGGACGCAGGATACTGAAGCTTTCTTT	CASGLGTQDTEAFF
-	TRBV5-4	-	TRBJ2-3	TGTGCCAGCAGTCGCCAGGGAGGAGATACGCAGTATTTT	CASSRQGGDTQYF
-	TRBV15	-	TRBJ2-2	TGTGCCACCAGCAGAGCCACTAGCGGGGAGCTGTTTTTT	CATSRATSGELFF
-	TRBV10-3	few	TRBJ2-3	TGTGCCATCAGTGAGTCGGGGTTGAGCACAGATACGCAGTATTTT	CAISESGLSTDTQYF
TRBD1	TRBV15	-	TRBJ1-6	TGTGCCACCAGCCAAGGAGGGACAGGGGAGCGTTCACCCCTCCACTTT	CATSQGGTGERSPLHF
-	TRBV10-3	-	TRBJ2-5	TGTGCCATCAGTGAGGAGGGGCCGGTAGAGACCCAGTACTTC	CAISEEGPVETQYF
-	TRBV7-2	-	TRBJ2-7	TGTGCCAGCAGCTCCAGAGATTCCTACGAGCGGTACTTC	CASSSRDSYERYF
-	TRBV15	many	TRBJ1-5	TGTGCCACCAGCCCGGGCCTTATGGCTCAGCCCCAGCATTTT	CATSPGLMAQPQHF
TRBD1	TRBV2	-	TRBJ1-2	TGTGCCAGCAGTGCAGGGGGGGACAGCTATGGCTACACCTTC	CASSAGGDSYGYTF
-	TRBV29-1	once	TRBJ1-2	TGCAGCGTTCCGAGAAATCAACGAGGCAGATACATCTATGGCTACACCTTC	CSVPRNQRGRYIYGYTF
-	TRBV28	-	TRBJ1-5	TGTGCCAGCAAGGAGACAGTATCGGTGAAGCCCCAGCATTTT	CASKETVSVKPQHF
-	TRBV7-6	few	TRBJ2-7	TGTGCCAGCAGCTTATCGTCGGGACCGACATTAGGGGAGCAGTACTTC	CASSLSSGPTLGEQYF
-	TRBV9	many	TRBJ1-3	TGTGCCAGCAGCATTCAGGGACCGCGCTCTGGAAACACCATATATTTT	CASSIQGPRSGNTIYF
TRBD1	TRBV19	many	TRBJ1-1	TGTGCCAGTAGTATTCTCCCCGGGACAGAATACACTGAAGCTTTCTTT	CASSILPGTEYTEAFF
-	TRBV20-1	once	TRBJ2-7	TGCAGTGCTAGAGGCGGGCAGTACTTC	CSARGGQYF
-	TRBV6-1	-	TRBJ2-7	TGTGCCAGCAGGTCAGGGGCCGTAGAGGGCGAGCAGTACTTC	CASRSGAVEGEQYF
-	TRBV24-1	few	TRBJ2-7	TGTGCCACCAGTGATTCCACAGGGTCCGAGCAGTACTTC	CATSDSTGSEQYF
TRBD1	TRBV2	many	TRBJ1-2	TGTGCCAGCAGAGCTGTAGACAGGGAAGTTGGCTACACCTTC	CASRAVDREVGYTF
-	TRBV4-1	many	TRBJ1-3	TGCGCCAGCAGCCAAGATCAGGCGGCAGGCTCTGGAAACACCATATATTTT	CASSQDQAAGSGNTIYF
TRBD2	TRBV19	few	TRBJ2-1	TGTGCCAGTAGTAAGGATCGGGGGGACAATGAGCAGTTCTTC	CASSKDRGDNEQFF
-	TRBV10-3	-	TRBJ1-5	TGTGCCATCAGTTCTCTAGCGGGAGGTCCCTACGAGCATTTT	CAISSLAGGPYEHF
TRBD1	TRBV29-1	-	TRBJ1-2	TGCAGCGTCGACAGGGGGCGTTTTGGTGGCTACACCTTC	CSVDRGRFGGYTF
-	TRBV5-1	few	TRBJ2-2	TGCGCCAGCAGTTCCGACCTATCTGGAAACACCGGGGAGCTGTTTTTT	CASSSDLSGNTGELFF
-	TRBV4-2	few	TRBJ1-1	TGTGCCAGCAGCCAAGATCCAGGGGACACTGAAGCTTTCTTT	CASSQDPGDTEAFF
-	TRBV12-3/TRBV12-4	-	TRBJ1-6	TGTGCCAGCAGCCCGACATTAGGGAGGTCACCCCTCCACTTT	CASSPTLGRSPLHF
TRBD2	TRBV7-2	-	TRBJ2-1	TGTGCCAGCAGCTTAGGGGCCAGCGGGAGGGGTGAGCAGTTCTTC	CASSLGASGRGEQFF
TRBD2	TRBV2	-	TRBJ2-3	TGTGCCAGCAGTCTAGCGGGAGTAAAGTCAGATACGCAGTATTTT	CASSLAGVKSDTQYF
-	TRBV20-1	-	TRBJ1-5	TGCAGTGCTAGAGGGTTCGGGGCGTTGACCGGGGGTGACAATCAGCCCCAGCATTTT	CSARGFGALTGGDNQPQHF
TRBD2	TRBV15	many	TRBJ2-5	TGTGCCACCAGCAGAGTGGGCTGGGGGGGGACCCAGTACTTC	CATSRVGWGGTQYF
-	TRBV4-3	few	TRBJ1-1	TGCGCCAGCAGCCAAGAGGGGAACGAAGCTTTCTTT	CASSQEGNEAFF
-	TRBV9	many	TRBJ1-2	TGTGCCAGCAGCGTAGAGGGGGATGGCTACACCTTC	CASSVEGDGYTF
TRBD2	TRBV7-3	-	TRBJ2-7	TGTGCCAGCAGGCAAAACAGCGGGAGTGCGACCTACGAGCAGTACTTC	CASRQNSGSATYEQYF
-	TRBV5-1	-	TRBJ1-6	TGCGCCAGCAGCTTGTCGGGGGATAATTCACCCCTCCACTTT	CASSLSGDNSPLHF